The TCR beta chain under discussion was sequenced for a study of blood T cell repertoires in COVID-19. Turning to the study itself: COVID-19 samples, acute and convalescent, were from the United States, Italy and Spain.

Seattle cases were enrolled at active infection and followed longitudinally. Produced via immunoSEQ multiplex PCR; TCRdb's table is partial and in-frame only. The sample includes 190,000 or so clones, roughly three quarters of them seen just once. Sequenced sample: peripheral blood. The TCR originated in a woman aged 80 or over with COVID-19, enrolled during active disease.

The CDR3 loop is CSVEMGPDTQYF. For the CDR3, the DNA is TGCAGCGTTGAGATGGGGCCAGATACGCAGTATTTT. This rearrangement joins TRBV29-1 to TRBJ2-3; D may be TRBD1 (5 bases). This CDR3 has 12 residues. V was shortened by 3 bases and J by 4 bases, with 8 bases between the two germline ends. Germline V lookup: CDR1 SQVTM, CDR2 ANQGSEA.